Presented here are 30 T cell receptor beta chains from one specimen sequenced in a study of T cell responses to AZD1222 COVID-19 vaccine. Clones were read by immunoSEQ multiplex PCR, and TCRdb kept only the in-frame ones, dropping some. The sample includes some 170,000 clones, 80% to 90% of them seen just once. Sample: peripheral blood, taken 28 days after the second dose of the MenACWY control vaccine. The receptor set was obtained from an adult who received the MenACWY meningococcal vaccine as a control.

The J gene is TRBJ1-1, the V gene TRBV4-1; D gene uncertain. The ends were cut back, 1 base at V and 0 bases at J, with 9 bases in the middle. Germline V gene lookup returns CDR1 MGHRA and CDR2 YSYEKL. The CDR3 length is 15 residues. CDR3 protein: CASSQVFQLNTEAFF. The CDR3 region has the DNA TGCGCCAGCAGCCAAGTTTTTCAATTGAACACTGAAGCTTTCTTT.

The V call is TRBV21-1, the J call TRBJ2-7; the table gives TRBD2 as D, unverified against the DNA. TRBV21-1 is a pseudogene segment. The CDR3 totals 12 residues. The CDR3 bases are TGTGCCAGCAGCAGTAGCGGGACGGAGCAGTACTTC. It encodes CASSSSGTEQYF.

The chain joins TRBV5-1 to TRBJ1-4; 7 bases match TRBD1. Losses at the gene ends were 2 bases for V and 3 bases for J; bases not matched to a gene: 7. The CDR3 consists of 16 residues. Germline CDR1 and CDR2: SGHRS and YFSETQ. The CDR3 DNA sequence: TGCGCCAGCAGCTTTACTTCCGGGACAGCTAATGAAAAACTGTTTTTT. Encoded protein: CASSFTSGTANEKLFF.

This clone was detected only once. Here the CDR3 reads CASSPTGRPTEAFF. CDR3 in DNA: TGTGCCAGCAGCCCTACGGGGCGCCCCACTGAAGCTTTCTTT. The chain has TRBV4-2 and TRBJ1-1; a weak D match, TRBD1 (5 bases). The CDR3 contains 14 residues. The germline V gene encodes CDR1 LGHNA and CDR2 YNFKEQ. V lost 4 bases and J lost 4, with 13 bases in between.

The chain is built from TRBV28 and TRBJ1-1, with 10 bases lining up with TRBD1. This CDR3 has 15 amino acids. Trimming took 7 bases from V and 6 from J; bases not matched to a gene: 11. Germline assignment: CDR1 MDHEN and CDR2 SYDVKM. The CDR3 is CASTSGGGQGPEAFF. DNA for the CDR3: TGTGCCAGCACCTCAGGAGGGGGACAGGGGCCTGAAGCTTTCTTT.

This clone came up once. The CDR3 DNA reads TGCGCCAGCAGCCGCGGGACTAGCGGGCTCTCCTACAATGAGCAGTTCTTC. Amino acid sequence: CASSRGTSGLSYNEQFF. The V gene is TRBV4-1, the J gene TRBJ2-1; 12 nucleotides line up with TRBD2. The CDR3 is 17 amino acids. The germline CDR1 and CDR2 sequences are MGHRA and YSYEKL. After removal of 4 bases from V and 0 bases from J, the junction contained 4 bases not matched to a gene.

The rearrangement uses TRBV6-6 and TRBJ2-1; 9 nucleotides align to TRBD2. The CDR3 has 16 residues. Germline values: CDR1 MNHNY, CDR2 SVGAGI (reference sequence). The V gene end was trimmed by 6 bases and the J gene end by 4 bases; junction bases not matched to a gene: 10. The DNA of the CDR3 is TGTGCCAGCAGATCTGCCGCTAGCGGGAAATACAATGAGCAGTTCTTC. This sequence encodes CASRSAASGKYNEQFF.

This clone came up once. V and J are TRBV28 and TRBJ1-1; no firm D call. Per germline, CDR1 MDHEN and CDR2 SYDVKM. Trimming pared 5 bases from V and 7 bases from J, leaving 17 bases between. This CDR3 has 14 residues. CDR3 amino acids: CASSDILRRGEAFF. The DNA for the CDR3 is TGTGCCAGCAGTGACATACTCCGGCGAGGTGAAGCTTTCTTT.

The V and J genes are TRBV29-1 and TRBJ1-4; 7 nucleotides agree with TRBD1. The CDR3 has 12 amino acids. The junction had 4 bases not matched to a gene; V was cut back by 5 bases and J by 7 bases. Germline loops: CDR1 SQVTM, CDR2 ANQGSEA. The CDR3 coding sequence is TGCAGCGTTACCAGGGGGAGTGAAAAACTGTTTTTT. This encodes CSVTRGSEKLFF.

This chain uses TRBV9 with TRBJ2-6; possible D gene TRBD2, 6 bases. There are 17 residues in the CDR3. Per germline, CDR1 SGDLS and CDR2 YYNGEE. V was pared by 3 bases and J by 1 base, with 14 bases between. The chain's CDR3 is CASSERDSPSGANVLTF. The CDR3 DNA reads TGTGCCAGCAGCGAACGGGACTCTCCGTCTGGGGCCAACGTCCTGACTTTC. The complete variable domain, with remaining parts taken from reference TRBV9 and TRBJ2-6, reads DSGVTQTPKHLITATGQRVTLRCSPRSGDLSVYWYQQSLDQGLQFLIQYYNGEERAKGNILERFSAQQFPDLHSELNLSSLELGDSALYFCASSERDSPSGANVLTFGAGSRLTVL.

This sequence joins TRBV2 and TRBJ1-1, with 12 nucleotides matching TRBD1. The V segment lost 4 bases and the J segment 6 bases; nucleotides outside the gene matches: 6. The CDR3 extends over 15 amino acids. The V gene's germline CDR1 is SNHLY and CDR2 FYNNEI. This chain's CDR3 is CASSGGTGGVSEAFF. The DNA of the CDR3 is TGTGCCAGCAGTGGAGGGACAGGGGGCGTTTCTGAAGCTTTCTTT.

The V call is TRBV5-4, the J call TRBJ1-4, with D perhaps matching TRBD1 (5 bases). CDR1 and CDR2 (germline): SGHNT, YYREEE (reference sequence). The V gene lost 1 base and the J gene lost 8 bases, with 12 bases spanning the gap. CDR3 length: 14 amino acids. This CDR3 is CASSLSLGDEKLFF. In DNA, the CDR3 is TGTGCCAGCAGCTTGTCACTTGGGGACGAAAAACTGTTTTTT.

Turning to this clone: One end of the junction is discordant with germline, which a read error may explain. The J gene is TRBJ2-7, the V gene TRBV6-2 or TRBV6-3, with 9 bases matching TRBD1. The CDR3 is made up of 12 amino acids. From germline, CDR1 is MNHEY and CDR2 SVGEGT. CDR3 coding DNA: TGTGCCAGCAGCACAGCACCGGGACAGGGTCTCTTC. Residues: CASSTAPGQGLF.

The rearrangement uses TRBV5-6 and TRBJ1-3; D gene uncertain. Germline CDR1 and CDR2: SGHDT and YYEEEE. Trimming removed 4 bases from V and 6 bases from J, with 8 bases in between. CDR3 length equals 12 residues. The CDR3 loop reads CASSQFPNTIYF. CDR3 DNA: TGTGCCAGCAGCCAATTCCCAAACACCATATATTTT.

The chain has TRBV9 and TRBJ1-1, with D perhaps matching TRBD1 (6 bases). Germline V gene lookup returns CDR1 SGDLS and CDR2 YYNGEE. This CDR3 is built from 13 residues. V was trimmed by 3 bases and J by 4 bases, leaving 10 bases between them. For the CDR3, the DNA is TGTGCCAGCAGCGCCACAGGGTCCACTGAAGCTTTCTTT. Protein sequence: CASSATGSTEAFF.

V and J are TRBV4-1 and TRBJ1-1; TRBD1 agrees at 7 bases. V lost 3 bases, J lost 0 bases, and 13 bases stayed unmatched. The germline V gene has CDR1 MGHRA and CDR2 YSYEKL. The CDR3 is made up of 18 amino acids. The chain's CDR3 is CASSHVRDSPLMNTEAFF. Here the CDR3 DNA reads TGCGCCAGCAGCCACGTCCGGGACAGTCCCCTCATGAACACTGAAGCTTTCTTT.

This clone was seen once. V and J are TRBV7-9 and TRBJ2-7, with 9 bases lining up with TRBD1. Germline V gene sequence: CDR1 SEHNR, CDR2 FQNEAQ (reference sequence). CDR3 length: 17 residues. V lost 2 bases, J lost 0 bases, and 8 bases stayed unmatched. CDR3 sequence reads: CASSLSVGQGASYEQYF. The CDR3 nucleotides are TGTGCCAGCAGCTTATCTGTGGGACAGGGAGCCTCCTACGAGCAGTACTTC.

As concerns this clone: Other DNA sequences in the sample encode the same CDR3. This chain connects TRBV28 to TRBJ2-3, with no clear D. The CDR3 runs 13 residues. Trimming shortened V by 5 bases and J by 2 bases, and 8 bases separated the two germline ends. Germline CDR1 is MDHEN and CDR2 is SYDVKM. The CDR3 loop is CASSLGSTDTQYF. In DNA form, the CDR3 reads TGTGCCAGCAGTCTAGGTTCCACAGATACGCAGTATTTT.

J is TRBJ1-1 and V is TRBV5-4, with a possible D match to TRBD1 (5 bases). There are 13 residues in the CDR3. CDR1 is SGHNT, CDR2 YYREEE, per germline (reference sequence). Trimming removed 5 bases from V and 8 bases from J, with 16 bases in between. CDR3 nucleotides: TGTGCCAGCAGTTTTTACGAGGGGATCGAAGCTTTCTTT. It yields the protein CASSFYEGIEAFF.

This clone was counted once. The chain has TRBV27 and TRBJ1-1; 7 nucleotides line up with TRBD1. Trimming cost V 5 bases and J 3 bases; bases outside gene matches: 9. This CDR3 spans 15 amino acids. Germline V gene data show CDR1 as MNHEY and CDR2 as SMNVEV (reference sequence). This CDR3 reads CASSPWTGRDTEAFF. As DNA, the CDR3 is TGTGCCAGCAGTCCCTGGACAGGTCGTGACACTGAAGCTTTCTTT.

This rearrangement joins TRBV9 to TRBJ2-5; 7 positions match TRBD2. Germline values: CDR1 SGDLS, CDR2 YYNGEE. J gave up 7 bases and V 3 bases, and 15 bases lay outside the gene matches. This CDR3 contains 16 residues. In DNA form, the CDR3 reads TGTGCCAGCAGCGCATGGAGGGACTACCCCCCACGGACCCAGTACTTC. This encodes CASSAWRDYPPRTQYF.

The J gene is TRBJ1-1, the V gene TRBV19; tentatively, D is TRBD1 (6 bases). CDR3 length equals 12 residues. The germline V gene encodes CDR1 LNHDA and CDR2 SQIVND (reference sequence). V was cut by 3 bases and J by 9 bases, with 11 bases left in between. The DNA for the CDR3 is TGTGCCAGTAGTATTAGGGGGGGGCAAGCTTTCTTT. Translating gives CASSIRGGQAFF.

CDR3 amino acids: CASSIGGSGQYNEQFF. The CDR3 nucleotides are TGTGCCAGTAGTATCGGAGGTAGCGGGCAATACAATGAGCAGTTCTTC. The rearrangement joins TRBV19 to TRBJ2-1, with 7 positions matching TRBD2. CDR1 LNHDA and CDR2 SQIVND come from the germline V gene (reference sequence). V was clipped by 3 bases and J by 4 bases; unmatched bases: 9. The CDR3 has 16 residues.

In this sample, this clone turned up once. The rearrangement joins TRBV5-4 to TRBJ2-5; tentative D call: TRBD2 (6 bases). This CDR3 comprises 14 residues. Germline CDR1 is SGHNT and CDR2 is YYREEE (reference sequence). The V end was cut by 0 bases, the J end by 4 bases, with 10 bases between. CDR3 protein: CASSLAAGRETQYF. CDR3 DNA sequence: TGTGCCAGCAGCTTGGCGGCGGGGCGAGAGACCCAGTACTTC.

The chain has TRBV24-1 and TRBJ2-7; TRBD1 matches at 11 bases. V shed 8 bases and J 5 bases; nucleotides not matched to a gene: 10. The CDR3 consists of 15 residues. Germline CDR1 KGHDR, CDR2 SFDVKD. The CDR3 DNA sequence: TGTGCCACCACAAGGGACAGGGGGAGGGAAGACGAGCAGTACTTC. It encodes CATTRDRGREDEQYF.

The V gene is TRBV18, the J gene TRBJ2-4; 10 positions match TRBD1. V was clipped by 4 bases and J by 8 bases; unmatched bases: 5. Germline lookup yields CDR1 KGHSH and CDR2 LQKENI. This CDR3 spans 14 amino acids. In DNA form, the CDR3 reads TGTGCCAGCTCACTAAGGACAGGGGGGGACATTCAGTACTTC. This translates into CASSLRTGGDIQYF.

With regard to this clone: Different DNA sequences within this sample yield the same CDR3. The chain links TRBV5-1 to TRBJ1-2; TRBD1 is a possible D gene (5 bases). The CDR3 length is 13 residues. The germline V gene encodes CDR1 SGHRS and CDR2 YFSETQ. V was shortened by 5 bases and J by 1 base, with 9 bases between the two germline ends. CDR3 nucleotide sequence: TGCGCCAGCAGTCTCGACAGTAACTATGGCTACACCTTC. Residues: CASSLDSNYGYTF.

This clone was detected a few times. J is TRBJ1-5 and V is TRBV19; tentative D call: TRBD1 (5 bases). V was trimmed by 7 bases and J by 2 bases, leaving 12 bases between them. The CDR3 sequence is 14 residues long. CDR1 is LNHDA and CDR2 is SQIVND in the germline V gene (reference sequence). The CDR3 DNA is TGTGCCAGTAATACAGGACGGGGCAATCAGCCCCAGCATTTT. Its translation: CASNTGRGNQPQHF.

The genes are TRBV9 and TRBJ1-5, with D perhaps TRBD1 (5 bases). The CDR3 runs to 14 residues. The germline V gene encodes CDR1 SGDLS and CDR2 YYNGEE. Trimming shortened V by 2 bases and J by 6 bases, and 12 bases separated the two germline ends. The CDR3 spells CASSVGGSRQPQHF. Here the CDR3 DNA reads TGTGCCAGCAGCGTCGGGGGGTCGCGTCAGCCCCAGCATTTT.

The V call is TRBV4-1, the J call TRBJ2-5, with a weak D call TRBD1 (5 bases). Germline lookup yields CDR1 MGHRA and CDR2 YSYEKL. The length of the CDR3 is 16 residues. V was cut by 0 bases and J by 1 base, with 12 bases left in between. CDR3 bases: TGCGCCAGCAGCCAAGACGTGGCAGGGTTCCAAGAGACCCAGTACTTC. Residues: CASSQDVAGFQETQYF.